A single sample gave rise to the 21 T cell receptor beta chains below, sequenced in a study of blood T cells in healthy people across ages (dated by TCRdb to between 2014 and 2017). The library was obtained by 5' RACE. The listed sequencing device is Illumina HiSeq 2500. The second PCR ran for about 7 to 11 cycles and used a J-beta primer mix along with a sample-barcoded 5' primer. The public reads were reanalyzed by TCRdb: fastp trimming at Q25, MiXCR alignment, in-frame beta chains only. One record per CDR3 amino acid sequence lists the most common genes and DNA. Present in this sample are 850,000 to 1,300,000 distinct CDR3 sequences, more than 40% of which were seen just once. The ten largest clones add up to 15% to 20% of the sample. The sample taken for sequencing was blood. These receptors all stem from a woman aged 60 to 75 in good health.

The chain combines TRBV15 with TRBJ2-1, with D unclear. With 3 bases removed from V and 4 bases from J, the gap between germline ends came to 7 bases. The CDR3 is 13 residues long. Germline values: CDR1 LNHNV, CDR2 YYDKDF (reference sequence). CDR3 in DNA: TGTGCCACCAGCAGGACGGCATACAATGAGCAGTTCTTC. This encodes CATSRTAYNEQFF.

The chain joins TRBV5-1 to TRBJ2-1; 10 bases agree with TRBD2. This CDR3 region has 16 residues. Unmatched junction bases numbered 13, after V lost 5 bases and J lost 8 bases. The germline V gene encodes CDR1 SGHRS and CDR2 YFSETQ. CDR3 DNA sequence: TGCGCCAGCAGTAGGGATCCAGCGGGAGGGCCTCATGAGCAGTTCTTC. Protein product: CASSRDPAGGPHEQFF.

CDR3 sequence reads: CASSPVQGVDEQFF. CDR3 coding DNA: TGTGCCAGCAGCCCCGTCCAGGGAGTCGATGAGCAGTTCTTC. V gene TRBV3-1 combines with J gene TRBJ2-1, with D perhaps matching TRBD1 or TRBD2 (5 bases each). The CDR3 has 14 amino acids. Germline V gene data show CDR1 as LGHDT and CDR2 as YNNKEL (reference sequence). V lost 4 bases and J lost 8, with 15 bases in between.

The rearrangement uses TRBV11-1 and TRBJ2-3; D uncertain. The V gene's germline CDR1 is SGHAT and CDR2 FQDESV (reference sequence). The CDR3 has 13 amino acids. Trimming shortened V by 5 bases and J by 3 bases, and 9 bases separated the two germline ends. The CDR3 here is CASSPKTTDTQYF. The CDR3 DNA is TGTGCCAGCAGCCCTAAAACAACAGATACGCAGTATTTT.

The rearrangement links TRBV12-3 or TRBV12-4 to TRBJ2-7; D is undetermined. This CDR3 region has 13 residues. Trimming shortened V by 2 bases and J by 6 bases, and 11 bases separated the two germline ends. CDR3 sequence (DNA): TGTGCCAGCAGTTTAAGTCCAGTCGGCGAGCAGTACTTC. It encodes CASSLSPVGEQYF.

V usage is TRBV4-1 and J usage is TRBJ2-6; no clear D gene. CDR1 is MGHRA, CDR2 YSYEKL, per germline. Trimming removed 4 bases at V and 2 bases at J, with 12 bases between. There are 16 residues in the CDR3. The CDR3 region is CASSPLRIPGANVLTF. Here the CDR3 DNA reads TGCGCCAGCAGCCCGCTAAGAATCCCTGGGGCCAACGTCCTGACTTTC.

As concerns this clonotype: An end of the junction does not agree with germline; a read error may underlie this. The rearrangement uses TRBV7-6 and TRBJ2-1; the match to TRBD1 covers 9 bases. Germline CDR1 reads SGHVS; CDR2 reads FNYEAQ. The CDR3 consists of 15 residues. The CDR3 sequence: CAGSLKGQGRNEQFF. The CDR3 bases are TGTGCCGGCAGCTTAAAGGGACAGGGACGCAATGAGCAGTTCTTC.

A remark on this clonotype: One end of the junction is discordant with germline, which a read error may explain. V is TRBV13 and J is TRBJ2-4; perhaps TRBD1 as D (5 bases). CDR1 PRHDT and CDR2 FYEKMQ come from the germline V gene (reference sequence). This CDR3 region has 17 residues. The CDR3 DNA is TGTGCCAGCACCTTATTGACAGATCTCTTAGCCAAAAACATTCAGTACTTC. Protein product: CASTLLTDLLAKNIQYF.

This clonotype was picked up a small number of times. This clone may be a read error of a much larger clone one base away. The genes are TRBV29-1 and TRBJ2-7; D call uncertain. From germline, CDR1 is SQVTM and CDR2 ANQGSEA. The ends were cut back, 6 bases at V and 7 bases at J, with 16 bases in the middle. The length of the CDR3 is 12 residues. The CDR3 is CSVVPQHNEQYF. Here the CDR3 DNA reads TGCAGCGTGGTGCCACAACACAATGAGCAGTACTTC.

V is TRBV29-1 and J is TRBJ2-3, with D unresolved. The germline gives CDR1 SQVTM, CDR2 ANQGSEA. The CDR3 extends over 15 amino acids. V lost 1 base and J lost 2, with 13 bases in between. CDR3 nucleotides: TGCAGCGTTGAAGGGTGGGCCCCAGTCACAGATACGCAGTATTTT. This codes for CSVEGWAPVTDTQYF.

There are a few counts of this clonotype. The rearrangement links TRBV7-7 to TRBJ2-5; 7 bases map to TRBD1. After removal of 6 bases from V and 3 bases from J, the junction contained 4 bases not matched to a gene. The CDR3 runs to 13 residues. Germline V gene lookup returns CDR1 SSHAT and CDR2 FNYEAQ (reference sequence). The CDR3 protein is CASSEGQKETQYF. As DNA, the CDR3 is TGTGCCAGCAGTGAGGGACAGAAAGAGACCCAGTACTTC.

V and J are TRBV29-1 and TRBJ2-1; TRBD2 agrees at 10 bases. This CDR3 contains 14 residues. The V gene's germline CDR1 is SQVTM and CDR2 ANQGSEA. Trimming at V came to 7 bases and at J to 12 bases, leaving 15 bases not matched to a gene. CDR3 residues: CSAASSGSVGAQFF. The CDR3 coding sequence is TGCAGCGCCGCATCTAGCGGGAGTGTCGGTGCGCAGTTCTTC.

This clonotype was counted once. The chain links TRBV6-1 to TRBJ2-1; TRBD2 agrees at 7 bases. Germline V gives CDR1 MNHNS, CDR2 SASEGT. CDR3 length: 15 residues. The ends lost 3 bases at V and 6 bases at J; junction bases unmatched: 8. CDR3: CASSDGAGVGNEQFF. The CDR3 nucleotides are TGTGCCAGCAGTGACGGGGCGGGAGTGGGCAATGAGCAGTTCTTC.

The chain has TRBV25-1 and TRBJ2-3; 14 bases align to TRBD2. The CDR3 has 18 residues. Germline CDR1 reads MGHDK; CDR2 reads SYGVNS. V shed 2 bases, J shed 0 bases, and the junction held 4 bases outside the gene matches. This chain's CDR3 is CASSEGTSGGISTDTQYF. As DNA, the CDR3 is TGTGCCAGCAGTGAAGGGACTAGCGGGGGTATTAGCACAGATACGCAGTATTTT.

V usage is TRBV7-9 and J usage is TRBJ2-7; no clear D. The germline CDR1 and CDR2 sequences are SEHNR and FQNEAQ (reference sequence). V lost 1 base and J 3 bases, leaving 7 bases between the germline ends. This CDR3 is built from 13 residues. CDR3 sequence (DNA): TGTGCCAGCAGCTTAGGAGTGATCTACGAGCAGTACTTC. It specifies CASSLGVIYEQYF.

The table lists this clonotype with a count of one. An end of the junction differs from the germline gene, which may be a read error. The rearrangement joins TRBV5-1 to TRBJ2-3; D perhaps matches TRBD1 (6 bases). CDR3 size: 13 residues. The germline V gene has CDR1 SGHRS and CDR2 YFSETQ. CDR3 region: CACRQALTDTQYF. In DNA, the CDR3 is TGCGCCTGCAGACAGGCCCTCACAGATACGCAGTATTTT.

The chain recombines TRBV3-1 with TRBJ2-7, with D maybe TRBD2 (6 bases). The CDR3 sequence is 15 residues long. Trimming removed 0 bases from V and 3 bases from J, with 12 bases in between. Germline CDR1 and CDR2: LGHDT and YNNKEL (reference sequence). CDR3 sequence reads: CASSQDWRVRYEQYF. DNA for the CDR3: TGTGCCAGCAGCCAAGATTGGAGGGTACGCTACGAGCAGTACTTC.

The CDR3: CASSLALGGTQTDTQYF. Written as DNA, the CDR3 is TGCGCCAGCAGCTTGGCGTTAGGCGGGACCCAGACAGATACGCAGTATTTT. The genes are TRBV5-1 and TRBJ2-3; D possibly corresponds to TRBD2 (6 bases). Germline loops: CDR1 SGHRS, CDR2 YFSETQ. The CDR3 has 17 amino acids. V was pared by 0 bases and J by 3 bases, with 17 bases between.

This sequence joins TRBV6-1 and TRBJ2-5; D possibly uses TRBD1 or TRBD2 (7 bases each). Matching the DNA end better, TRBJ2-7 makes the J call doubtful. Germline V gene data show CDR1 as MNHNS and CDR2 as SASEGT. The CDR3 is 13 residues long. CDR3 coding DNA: TGTGCCAGCAGGCCAGGGGGGGGGAACGAGCAGTACTTC. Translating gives CASRPGGGNEQYF.

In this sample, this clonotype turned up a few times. Here the CDR3 DNA reads TGTGCCATCAGTCGGGACAGGGATTTCAACACTGAAGCTTTCTTT. This encodes CAISRDRDFNTEAFF. The chain is built from TRBV10-3 and TRBJ1-1, with 9 bases lining up with TRBD1. V gave up 5 bases and J gave up 2 bases; unmatched junction bases: 6. CDR1 is ENHRY and CDR2 is SYGVKD in the germline V gene. The CDR3 totals 15 residues.

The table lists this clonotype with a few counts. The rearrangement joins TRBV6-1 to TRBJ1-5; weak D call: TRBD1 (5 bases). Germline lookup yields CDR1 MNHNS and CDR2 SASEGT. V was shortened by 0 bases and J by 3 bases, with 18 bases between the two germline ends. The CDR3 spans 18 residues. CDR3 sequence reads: CASSEARRIGEFNQPQHF. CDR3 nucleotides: TGTGCCAGCAGTGAAGCTCGACGGATAGGGGAATTCAATCAGCCCCAGCATTTT.